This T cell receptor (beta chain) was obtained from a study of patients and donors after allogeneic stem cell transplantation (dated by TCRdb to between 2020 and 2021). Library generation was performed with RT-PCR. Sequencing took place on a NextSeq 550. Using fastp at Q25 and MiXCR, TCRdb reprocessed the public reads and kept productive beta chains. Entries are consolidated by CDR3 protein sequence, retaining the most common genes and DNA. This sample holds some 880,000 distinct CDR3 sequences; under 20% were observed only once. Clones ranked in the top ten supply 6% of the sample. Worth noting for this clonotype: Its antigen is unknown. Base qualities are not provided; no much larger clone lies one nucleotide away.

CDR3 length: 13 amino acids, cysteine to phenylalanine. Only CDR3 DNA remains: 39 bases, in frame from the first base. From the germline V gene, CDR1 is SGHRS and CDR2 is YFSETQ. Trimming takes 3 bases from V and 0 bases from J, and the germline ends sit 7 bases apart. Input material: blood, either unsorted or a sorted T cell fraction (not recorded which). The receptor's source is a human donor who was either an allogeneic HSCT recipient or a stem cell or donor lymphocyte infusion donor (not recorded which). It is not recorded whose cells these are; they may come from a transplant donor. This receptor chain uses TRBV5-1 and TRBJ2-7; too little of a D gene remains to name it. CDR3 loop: CASSSSDSYEQYF. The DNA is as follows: TGCGCCAGCAGCTCCAGCGACTCCTACGAGCAGTACTTC. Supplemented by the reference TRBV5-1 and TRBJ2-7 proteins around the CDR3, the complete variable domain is KAGVTQTPRYLIKTRGQQVTLSCSPISGHRSVSWYQQTPGQGLQFLFEYFSETQRNKGNFPGRFSGRQFSNSRSEMNVSTLELGDSALYLCASSSSDSYEQYFGPGTRLTVT.